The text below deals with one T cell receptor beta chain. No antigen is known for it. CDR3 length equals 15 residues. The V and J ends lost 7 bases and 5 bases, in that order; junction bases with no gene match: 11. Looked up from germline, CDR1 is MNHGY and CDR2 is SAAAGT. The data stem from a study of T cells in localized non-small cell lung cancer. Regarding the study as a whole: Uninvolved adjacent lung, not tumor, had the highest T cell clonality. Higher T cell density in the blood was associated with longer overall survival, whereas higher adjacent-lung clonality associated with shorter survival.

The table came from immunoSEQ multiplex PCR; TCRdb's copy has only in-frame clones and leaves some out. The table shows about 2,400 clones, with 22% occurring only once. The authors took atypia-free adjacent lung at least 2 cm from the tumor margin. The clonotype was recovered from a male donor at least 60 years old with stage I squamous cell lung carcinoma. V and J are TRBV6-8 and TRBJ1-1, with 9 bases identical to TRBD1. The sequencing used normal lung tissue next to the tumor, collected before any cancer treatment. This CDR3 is CASTFAQGARTEAFF. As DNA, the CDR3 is TGTGCCAGCACTTTTGCACAGGGGGCGCGGACTGAAGCTTTCTTT.